The 7 T cell receptor beta chains in this list originate from one sample, sequenced in a study of blood T cell repertoires in COVID-19. The method was immunoSEQ multiplex PCR; TCRdb's version includes in-frame clones alone and lacks a portion of them. The sample shows 70,000 to 95,000 clones, approximately 92% of them seen only once. Sequenced material: peripheral blood. These receptors came from a woman aged 55-69 years with active COVID-19.

The chain carries TRBV24-1 and TRBJ1-2; 7 nucleotides match TRBD1. Germline V gives CDR1 KGHDR, CDR2 SFDVKD. The CDR3 has 17 residues. The J segment lost 5 bases and the V segment lost 0 bases, leaving 11 bases of the junction unmatched. In nucleotides, the CDR3 is TGTGCCACCAGTGATTTGCGTTTGGCAGGGGGAGGTTATGGCTACACCTTC. Protein product: CATSDLRLAGGGYGYTF.

The chain recombines TRBV28 with TRBJ1-3; weak D call: TRBD1 (5 bases). This CDR3 spans 15 amino acids. Trimming took 1 base from V and 0 from J, leaving 7 bases between them. CDR1 is MDHEN and CDR2 is SYDVKM in the germline V gene. The CDR3 nucleotides read TGTGCCAGCAGTTTATACGGGGGCTCTGGAAACACCATATATTTT. It codes for CASSLYGGSGNTIYF.

This chain connects TRBV19 to TRBJ1-2, with 11 positions matching TRBD1. The CDR3 extends over 15 amino acids. V lost 5 bases, J lost 7 bases, and 9 bases stayed unmatched. Germline lookup yields CDR1 LNHDA and CDR2 SQIVND (reference sequence). The CDR3 DNA is TGTGCCAGTAGTCTGCGTGCGGACAGGGGGCTTGGCTACACCTTC. This translates into CASSLRADRGLGYTF. Full variable domain (remainder filled in from reference TRBV19 and TRBJ1-2): DGGITQSPKYLFRKEGQNVTLSCEQNLNHDAMYWYRQDPGQGLRLIYYSQIVNDFQKGDIAEGYSVSREKKESFPLTVTSAQKNPTAFYLCASSLRADRGLGYTFGSGTRLTVV.

The chain is built from TRBV12-3 or TRBV12-4 and TRBJ2-1; possibly TRBD1 for D (5 bases). The CDR3 is 13 residues long. V lost 5 bases and J lost 3, with 8 bases in between. CDR3 amino acids: CASSPDSYNEQFF. As DNA, the CDR3 is TGTGCCAGCAGTCCAGACAGCTACAATGAGCAGTTCTTC.

The gene calls are TRBV6-1 and TRBJ2-5; 8 nucleotides align to TRBD1. Germline CDR1 reads MNHNS; CDR2 reads SASEGT. V shed 2 bases and J 3 bases; nucleotides not matched to a gene: 5. The CDR3 is 15 amino acids. In nucleotides, the CDR3 is TGTGCCAGCAGTGAAAGGGGACAGGTAAAAGAGACCCAGTACTTC. This codes for CASSERGQVKETQYF.

The genes are TRBV28 and TRBJ1-5; D ambiguous. The V end lost 5 bases, the J end lost 9 bases, and 11 bases lay between the germline ends. The germline gives CDR1 MDHEN, CDR2 SYDVKM. The CDR3 sequence is 12 residues long. In DNA form, the CDR3 reads TGTGCCAGCAGTACCCCGGGTTCGCCCCAGCATTTT. It codes for CASSTPGSPQHF.

This clone was detected once. The V and J genes are TRBV9 and TRBJ2-6, with TRBD1 as a possible D gene (6 bases). V shed 3 bases and J shed 0 bases, with 16 bases lying between them. Germline V lookup: CDR1 SGDLS, CDR2 YYNGEE. The CDR3 totals 18 residues. CDR3 loop: CASSGTGTLSSGANVLTF. The CDR3 nucleotides are TGTGCCAGCAGCGGAACCGGGACACTGAGCTCTGGGGCCAACGTCCTGACTTTC.